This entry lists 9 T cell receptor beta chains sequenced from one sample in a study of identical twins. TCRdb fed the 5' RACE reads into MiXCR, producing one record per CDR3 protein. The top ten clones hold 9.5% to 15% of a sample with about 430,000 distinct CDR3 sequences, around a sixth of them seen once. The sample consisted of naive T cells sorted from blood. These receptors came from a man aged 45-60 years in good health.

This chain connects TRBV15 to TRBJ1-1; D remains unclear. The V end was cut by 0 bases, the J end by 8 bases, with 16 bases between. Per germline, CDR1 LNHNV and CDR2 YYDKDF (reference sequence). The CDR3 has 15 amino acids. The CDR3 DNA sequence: TGTGCCACCAGCAGAGACCGGAGTGTAGGGCCCGAAGCTTTCTTT. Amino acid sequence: CATSRDRSVGPEAFF. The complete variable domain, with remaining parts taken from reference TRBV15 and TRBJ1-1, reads DAMVIQNPRYQVTQFGKPVTLSCSQTLNHNVMYWYQQKSSQAPKLLFHYYDKDFNNEADTPDNFQSRRPNTSFCFLDIRSPGLGDTAMYLCATSRDRSVGPEAFFGQGTRLTVV.

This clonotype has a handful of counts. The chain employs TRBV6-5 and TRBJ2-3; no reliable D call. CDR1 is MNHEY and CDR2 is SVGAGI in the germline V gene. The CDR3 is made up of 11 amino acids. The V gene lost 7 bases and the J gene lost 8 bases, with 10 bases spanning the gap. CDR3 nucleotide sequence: TGTGCCAGCACCTATTCCGGTACGCAGTATTTT. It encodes CASTYSGTQYF.

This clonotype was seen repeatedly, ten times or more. The DNA for the CDR3 is TGTGCCAGCAGCGCTAGCGGGAGCTCCTACAATGAGCAGTTCTTC. Translating it yields CASSASGSSYNEQFF. The chain uses TRBV9 and TRBJ2-1; 10 nucleotides line up with TRBD2. The length of the CDR3 is 15 residues. J lost 0 bases, V lost 3 bases, and 0 bases had no gene match. The germline V gene has CDR1 SGDLS and CDR2 YYNGEE. Combining the CDR3 with reference TRBV9 and TRBJ2-1 gives the whole variable domain DSGVTQTPKHLITATGQRVTLRCSPRSGDLSVYWYQQSLDQGLQFLIQYYNGEERAKGNILERFSAQQFPDLHSELNLSSLELGDSALYFCASSASGSSYNEQFFGPGTRLTVL.

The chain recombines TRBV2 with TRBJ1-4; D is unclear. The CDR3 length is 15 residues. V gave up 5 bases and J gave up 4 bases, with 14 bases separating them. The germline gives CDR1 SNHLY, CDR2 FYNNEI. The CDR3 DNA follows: TGTGCCAGCAGTCCCTCCAGACCCTTTAATGAAAAACTGTTTTTT. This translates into CASSPSRPFNEKLFF.

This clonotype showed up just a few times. The CDR3 spells CASSVEGWDIQYF. CDR3 nucleotides: TGTGCCAGCAGCGTAGAGGGGTGGGACATTCAGTACTTC. The genes are TRBV9 and TRBJ2-4; possible D gene TRBD1, 5 bases. The germline V and J ends were trimmed by 0 bases and 8 bases, with 9 bases remaining between them. The CDR3 sequence is 13 residues long. Germline CDR1 SGDLS, CDR2 YYNGEE.

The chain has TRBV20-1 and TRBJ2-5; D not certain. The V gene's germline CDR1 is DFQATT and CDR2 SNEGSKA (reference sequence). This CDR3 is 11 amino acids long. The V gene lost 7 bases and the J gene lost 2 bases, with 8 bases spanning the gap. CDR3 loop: CSGIAQETQYF. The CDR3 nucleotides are TGCAGTGGCATCGCACAAGAGACCCAGTACTTC.

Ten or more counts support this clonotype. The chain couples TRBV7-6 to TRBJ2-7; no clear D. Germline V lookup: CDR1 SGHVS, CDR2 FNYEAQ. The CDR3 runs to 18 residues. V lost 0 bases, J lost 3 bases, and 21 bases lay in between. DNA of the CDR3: TGTGCCAGCAGCTTAGCTACAGTTTATATGAGGCGAGACTACGAGCAGTACTTC. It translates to CASSLATVYMRRDYEQYF.

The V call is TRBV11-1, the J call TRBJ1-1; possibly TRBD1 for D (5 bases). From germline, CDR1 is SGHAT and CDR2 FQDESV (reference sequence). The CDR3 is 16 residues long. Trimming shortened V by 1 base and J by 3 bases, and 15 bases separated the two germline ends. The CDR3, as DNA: TGTGCCAGCAGCTTAGGCTGGGGCTGGGAGGACACTGAAGCTTTCTTT. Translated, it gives CASSLGWGWEDTEAFF.

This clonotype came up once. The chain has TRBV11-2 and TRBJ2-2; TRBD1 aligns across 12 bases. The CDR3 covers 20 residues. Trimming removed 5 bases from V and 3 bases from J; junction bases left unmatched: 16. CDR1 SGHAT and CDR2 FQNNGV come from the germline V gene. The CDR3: CASSKIGTGGISGYTGELFF. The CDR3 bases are TGTGCCAGCAGCAAAATCGGGACAGGGGGCATAAGTGGTTACACCGGGGAGCTGTTTTTT.